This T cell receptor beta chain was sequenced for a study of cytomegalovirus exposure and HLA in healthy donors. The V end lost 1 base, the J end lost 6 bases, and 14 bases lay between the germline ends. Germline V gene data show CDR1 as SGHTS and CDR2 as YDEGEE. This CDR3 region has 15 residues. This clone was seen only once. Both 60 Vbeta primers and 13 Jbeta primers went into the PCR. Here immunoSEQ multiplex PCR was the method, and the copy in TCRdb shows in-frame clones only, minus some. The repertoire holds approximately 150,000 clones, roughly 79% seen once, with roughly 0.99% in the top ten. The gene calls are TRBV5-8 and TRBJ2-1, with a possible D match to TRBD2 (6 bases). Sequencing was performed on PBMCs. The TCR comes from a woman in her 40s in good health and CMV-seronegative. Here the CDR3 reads CASSLRPSAVNEQFF. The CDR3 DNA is TGTGCCAGCAGCTTGAGGCCTAGCGCTGTCAATGAGCAGTTCTTC.